Shown below are 16 T cell receptor beta chains from a single sample sequenced in a study of Ad26.COV2.S vaccination and SARS-CoV-2 variants. Described treatment: around 19 received Ad26.COV2.S at low or high dose, single or two shots; about 5 received placebo; per-sample allocation not given. Specimens were obtained on day 63 following the first vaccine or placebo injection. Clones were sequenced by immunoSEQ multiplex PCR, and TCRdb holds only the in-frame ones, with some missing. The sample has over 450,000 clones, about nine tenths seen once; the top ten hold about 1.5%. Sequenced here: peripheral blood, sampled in a trial of Ad26.COV2.S vaccine versus placebo. These receptors all come from a person aged 18 to 65 who received the Ad26.COV2.S COVID-19 vaccine or a placebo.

The chain joins TRBV18 to TRBJ1-1; unclear D gene. This CDR3 contains 16 residues. The V and J ends lost 0 bases and 6 bases respectively, with 17 bases between them. Germline V CDR1 and CDR2: KGHSH, LQKENI. CDR3 residues: CASSPPSGQPGAEAFF. CDR3 coding DNA: TGTGCCAGCTCACCACCGTCGGGCCAACCTGGGGCTGAAGCTTTCTTT. Full variable domain (missing parts from reference TRBV18 and TRBJ1-1): NAGVMQNPRHLVRRRGQEARLRCSPMKGHSHVYWYRQLPEEGLKFMVYLQKENIIDESGMPKERFSAEFPKEGPSILRIQQVVRGDSAAYFCASSPPSGQPGAEAFFGQGTRLTVV.

The chain employs TRBV27 and TRBJ2-1; 12 positions match TRBD2. CDR1 is MNHEY and CDR2 is SMNVEV in the germline V gene (reference sequence). V lost 5 bases to trimming and J lost 2 bases; unmatched junction nucleotides: 13. The CDR3 runs to 19 residues. The CDR3 DNA reads TGTGCCAGCAGTACTAAAGACCGGACTAGCGGGGCCACCTACAATGAGCAGTTCTTC. Its translation: CASSTKDRTSGATYNEQFF.

In the case of this clone: Other DNA sequences in this sample translate to the same CDR3. This chain links TRBV12-3 or TRBV12-4 with TRBJ2-3; D gene unclear. The CDR3 is 13 amino acids. Trimming left V 7 bases short and J 1 base short, with 9 bases between. The DNA of the CDR3 is TGTGCCAGCACGCCGCGAGGCACAGATACGCAGTATTTT. Residues: CASTPRGTDTQYF.

The chain employs TRBV6-5 and TRBJ2-7; D not resolved. The V end lost 2 bases, the J end lost 0 bases, and 11 bases lay between the germline ends. CDR1 is MNHEY and CDR2 is SVGAGI in the germline V gene. The CDR3 has 15 residues. CDR3 sequence reads: CASSYGHMSSYEQYF. The CDR3 coding sequence is TGTGCCAGCAGTTACGGCCACATGAGCTCCTACGAGCAGTACTTC.

V usage is TRBV29-1 and J usage is TRBJ2-1, with no clear D. CDR1 and CDR2 (germline): SQVTM, ANQGSEA. The length of the CDR3 is 14 residues. V was cut by 8 bases and J by 0 bases, with 14 bases left in between. CDR3 sequence: CSPNRQSSYNEQFF. CDR3 bases: TGCAGCCCCAATCGGCAGTCCTCCTACAATGAGCAGTTCTTC.

The count of this clone is one. The V call is TRBV7-2, the J call TRBJ1-5; D may be TRBD1 (5 bases). This CDR3 is built from 14 residues. Germline lookup yields CDR1 SGHTA and CDR2 FQGNSA. Trimming stripped 5 bases from V and 7 bases from J, with 15 bases between. CDR3 DNA: TGTGCCAGCAGCCGCGAATCAGGGTTACAGCCCCAGCATTTT. Encoded protein: CASSRESGLQPQHF.

This chain joins TRBV2 and TRBJ2-3; 12 bases line up with TRBD2. The V segment lost 6 bases and the J segment 4 bases; nucleotides outside the gene matches: 5. CDR1 and CDR2 (germline): SNHLY, FYNNEI. This CDR3 spans 15 amino acids. The CDR3 here is CASRRLAGVPDTQYF. The CDR3, as DNA: TGTGCCAGCAGGAGACTAGCGGGAGTCCCAGATACGCAGTATTTT. Full variable domain (missing parts from reference TRBV2 and TRBJ2-3): EPEVTQTPSHQVTQMGQEVILRCVPISNHLYFYWYRQILGQKVEFLVSFYNNEISEKSEIFDDQFSVERPDGSNFTLKIRSTKLEDSAMYFCASRRLAGVPDTQYFGPGTRLTVL.

This chain links TRBV6-5 with TRBJ2-7; D is uncertain. CDR3 size: 15 residues. The V gene's germline CDR1 is MNHEY and CDR2 SVGAGI. V lost 7 bases and J lost 3, with 19 bases in between. Here the CDR3 reads CASMTEGNMRYEQYF. CDR3 DNA: TGTGCCAGCATGACGGAAGGAAATATGCGCTACGAGCAGTACTTC.

V gene TRBV7-2 combines with J gene TRBJ2-7, with D unresolved. Trimming shortened V by 4 bases and J by 3 bases, and 7 bases separated the two germline ends. Germline V CDR1 and CDR2: SGHTA, FQGNSA. This CDR3 contains 12 residues. The CDR3 is CASSSYNYEQYF. The CDR3 DNA is TGTGCCAGCAGCTCTTACAACTACGAGCAGTACTTC.

This sequence joins TRBV5-1 and TRBJ2-4; perhaps TRBD1 as D (5 bases). Germline CDR1 is SGHRS and CDR2 is YFSETQ. CDR3 length: 16 amino acids. The V and J ends lost 0 bases and 1 base respectively, with 11 bases between them. CDR3 loop: CASSLGAGFAKNIQYF. In DNA form, the CDR3 reads TGCGCCAGCAGCTTGGGGGCAGGGTTTGCCAAAAACATTCAGTACTTC.

The rearrangement uses TRBV18 and TRBJ2-1; D is possibly TRBD2 (6 bases). V was clipped by 3 bases and J by 8 bases, with 14 bases between them. Germline CDR1 and CDR2: KGHSH and LQKENI. There are 14 residues in the CDR3. DNA for the CDR3: TGTGCCAGCTCACCGTCCCGGGAGATTTATGAGCAGTTCTTC. Translating it yields CASSPSREIYEQFF. The variable domain in full, with the rest retrieved from reference TRBV18 and TRBJ2-1, is NAGVMQNPRHLVRRRGQEARLRCSPMKGHSHVYWYRQLPEEGLKFMVYLQKENIIDESGMPKERFSAEFPKEGPSILRIQQVVRGDSAAYFCASSPSREIYEQFFGPGTRLTVL.

The J gene is TRBJ1-5, the V gene TRBV20-1; D is ambiguous. The CDR3 contains 11 residues. V was clipped by 4 bases and J by 10 bases, with 11 bases between them. Germline V lookup: CDR1 DFQATT, CDR2 SNEGSKA (reference sequence). The DNA of the CDR3 is TGCAGTGCTAATTATCAGGTTCCCCAGCATTTT. Translated, it gives CSANYQVPQHF.

This chain connects TRBV6-2 or TRBV6-3 to TRBJ2-2; TRBD2 matches at 10 bases. The germline V gene has CDR1 MNHEY and CDR2 SVGEGT. The ends lost 2 bases at V and 6 bases at J; junction bases unmatched: 9. CDR3 length: 17 residues. CDR3 loop: CASSYTPTSGPPGELFF. The CDR3 bases are TGTGCCAGCAGTTACACTCCGACTAGCGGGCCCCCCGGGGAGCTGTTTTTT.

The chain is built from TRBV27 and TRBJ2-7; D may be TRBD1 (5 bases). The CDR3 consists of 15 residues. Looked up from germline, CDR1 is MNHEY and CDR2 is SMNVEV (reference sequence). V was clipped by 1 base and J by 6 bases, with 16 bases between them. The CDR3, as DNA: TGTGCCAGCAGTTTATTTTGGGCCAGGGTGGCCGAGCAGTACTTC. This encodes CASSLFWARVAEQYF.

V usage is TRBV25-1 and J usage is TRBJ2-3; a possible D gene is TRBD1 (6 bases). The CDR3 is made up of 15 amino acids. The germline V gene encodes CDR1 MGHDK and CDR2 SYGVNS. The V gene lost 8 bases and the J gene lost 3 bases, with 18 bases spanning the gap. CDR3: CASSPSGAKTDTQYF. The CDR3 coding sequence is TGTGCCAGCTCCCCCTCAGGGGCAAAGACAGATACGCAGTATTTT. Based on the CDR3 plus reference TRBV25-1 and TRBJ2-3, the full variable domain is EADIYQTPRYLVIGTGKKITLECSQTMGHDKMYWYQQDPGMELHLIHYSYGVNSTEKGDLSSESTVSRIRTEHFPLTLESARPSHTSQYLCASSPSGAKTDTQYFGPGTRLTVL.

The V and J genes are TRBV4-1 and TRBJ2-1, with D hard to call. CDR3 size: 12 residues. Germline assignment: CDR1 MGHRA and CDR2 YSYEKL. V was clipped by 8 bases and J by 6 bases, with 11 bases between them. CDR3 nucleotide sequence: TGCGCCAGCTACAGTCCTTCCAATGAGCAGTTCTTC. This codes for CASYSPSNEQFF.